The sequence of this T cell receptor (beta chain) was determined in a study of blood T cell repertoires in COVID-19. Study information: Sites in the United States, Italy and Spain provided acute and convalescent COVID-19 samples.

Study processing details: Reference gene primers were amplified, and this amplification served to estimate nucleated cell counts. Assay: immunoSEQ multiplex PCR; the TCRdb copy retains only in-frame clones and omits some. For V, J and clone size, that table is used; D and trimming come from the DNA. The profile shows almost 55,000 clones, under 90% of them singletons. Germline values: CDR1 MNHEY, CDR2 SVGAGI. The CDR3 is made up of 13 amino acids. Trimming cost V 8 bases and J 2 bases, with 13 bases left between them. The chain joins TRBV6-5 to TRBJ2-7; D is ambiguous. Sample: peripheral blood. The sequence derives from a human donor in a cohort sampled during active COVID-19. The CDR3, as DNA: TGTGCCAGCCAGGTCAGACAAACCTACGAGCAGTACTTC. Residues: CASQVRQTYEQYF.